The clone carrying this TCR beta chain has a count of ten or more. Time point noted: before trial treatment. Eligibility required advanced solid tumors lacking tumor-infiltrating lymphocytes. Germline CDR1 SGHAT, CDR2 FQNNGV. Trimming pared 4 bases from V and 4 bases from J, leaving 13 bases between. The CDR3 has 14 amino acids. TRAV- and TRBV-specific primers, spanning alpha and beta chains, primed first-strand cDNA. With a constant-region primer and a V-primer adapter, TCRs were subjected to roughly 20 PCR cycles of amplification. Via MiXCR, TCRdb re-called the reads, giving one row per CDR3 protein. The sample shows some 85,000 distinct CDR3 sequences, approximately 20% of them seen only once. These data come from a study of low-dose radiotherapy and immunotherapy resistance in tumors. Study summary: Cohort 2's total reached 13 Gy over 26 weeks, at 1 Gy per fraction every two weeks. The regimen for patients comprised intravenous nivolumab 240 mg every two weeks plus intravenous ipilimumab 1 mg/kg every six weeks. On cycle 1 day 1, patients started four cycles of oral aspirin 300 mg daily.

The origin of this receptor is a male donor with prostate cancer. This material consisted of PBMCs, taken before treatment. The chain carries TRBV11-2 and TRBJ1-1; D might be TRBD1 (6 bases). The chain's CDR3 is CASSSQQGSTEAFF. The CDR3 coding sequence is TGTGCCAGCAGCTCGCAGCAGGGGAGCACTGAAGCTTTCTTT.